The rows below give T cell receptor beta chains drawn from one sample of a study of blood T cell repertoires in COVID-19. Assay used: immunoSEQ multiplex PCR; TCRdb lists only in-frame clones, some missing. In the table there are about 150,000 clones, approximately 86% of which are singletons. Sequencing was done on a sample of peripheral blood. All receptors derive from a man aged 55 to 70 with COVID-19, enrolled during active disease. CDR3s include the opening cysteine and the closing phenylalanine or tryptophan. The D gene is left open where the match is weak. Where a row states a size, it is once, few, many or the class of an expanded clone; other rows omit it.

V	size	D	J	CDR3	DNA
TRBV5-4	once	TRBD1	TRBJ1-3	CASSRDRGLGNTIYF	TGTGCCAGCAGCAGGGACAGGGGGCTCGGAAACACCATATATTTT
TRBV6-5	-	-	TRBJ1-6	CASSHSSSYNSPLHF	TGTGCCAGCAGCCACAGTAGCTCCTATAATTCACCCCTCCACTTT
TRBV6-2/TRBV6-3	-	-	TRBJ1-1	CASSLQEGTEAFF	TGTGCCAGCAGTCTTCAGGAGGGGACTGAAGCTTTCTTT
TRBV18	-	-	TRBJ2-3	CASSPGLNTDTQYF	TGTGCCAGCTCACCGGGCTTGAACACAGATACGCAGTATTTT
TRBV28	few	TRBD1	TRBJ1-4	CASIQSTGVSTNEKLFF	TGTGCCAGCATTCAATCGACAGGGGTTTCGACTAATGAAAAACTGTTTTTT
TRBV9	-	TRBD1	TRBJ1-1	CASSVAETGYSTEAFF	TGTGCCAGCAGCGTAGCTGAGACAGGGTATAGCACTGAAGCTTTCTTT
TRBV7-3	-	TRBD1	TRBJ2-1	CASSYGTGLYNEQFF	TGTGCCAGCAGCTACGGGACAGGGTTGTACAATGAGCAGTTCTTC
TRBV5-6	-	TRBD1	TRBJ1-5	CASSTRTGFHQPQHF	TGTGCCAGCAGCACGAGGACAGGTTTCCATCAGCCCCAGCATTTT
TRBV28	-	TRBD2	TRBJ2-2	CASSSPGGAPGELFF	TGTGCCAGCAGTTCTCCCGGGGGGGCCCCCGGGGAGCTGTTTTTT
TRBV7-9	-	-	TRBJ1-5	CASSSAAMVGGNQPQHF	TGTGCCAGCAGCTCCGCGGCTATGGTAGGGGGAAATCAGCCCCAGCATTTT
TRBV28	-	-	TRBJ2-5	CASGGGLNQETQYF	TGTGCCTCGGGAGGGGGCCTGAACCAAGAGACCCAGTACTTC
TRBV7-7	-	TRBD1	TRBJ2-5	CASSSGTGGEETQYF	TGTGCTAGCAGCTCCGGGACAGGGGGAGAGGAGACCCAGTACTTC
TRBV15	-	-	TRBJ1-1	CATSRAQTPSTEAFF	TGTGCCACCAGCAGAGCACAGACCCCGAGCACTGAAGCTTTCTTT
TRBV7-2	-	-	TRBJ1-2	CASSFQPGTSNYGYTF	TGTGCCAGCAGCTTTCAACCCGGGACTTCTAACTATGGCTACACCTTC
TRBV7-2	-	-	TRBJ2-5	CASSPNRLQETQYF	TGTGCCAGCAGCCCTAACAGGTTACAAGAGACCCAGTACTTC
TRBV29-1	-	TRBD1	TRBJ1-5	CSGDRDSNQPQHF	TGCAGCGGGGACAGGGATAGCAATCAGCCCCAGCATTTT
TRBV29-1	few	TRBD1	TRBJ1-4	CSVVQGAGEKLFF	TGCAGCGTCGTACAGGGGGCCGGTGAAAAACTGTTTTTT
TRBV18	-	TRBD1	TRBJ2-7	CASSGTGASYEQYF	TGTGCCAGCTCAGGGACAGGGGCCTCCTACGAGCAGTACTTC
TRBV7-2	-	-	TRBJ1-2	CASSLVGVGGVYGYTF	TGTGCCAGCAGCTTAGTTGGTGTAGGGGGGGTTTATGGCTACACCTTC
TRBV7-9	-	TRBD1	TRBJ1-5	CASSIGTGYNQPQHF	TGTGCCAGCAGCATTGGGACAGGGTACAATCAGCCCCAGCATTTT
TRBV6-5	-	-	TRBJ1-3	CASVSPGNTIYF	TGTGCCAGCGTAAGCCCCGGAAACACCATATATTTT
TRBV7-2	-	TRBD1	TRBJ2-7	CASSLNRDSSYEQYF	TGTGCCAGCAGCTTAAACCGGGACAGCTCCTACGAGCAGTACTTC
TRBV11-2	-	-	TRBJ2-7	CASSILSEQYF	TGTGCCAGCAGCATCCTCTCCGAGCAGTACTTC
TRBV5-5	-	TRBD2	TRBJ2-1	CASSPLAGGAHNEQFF	TGTGCCAGCAGCCCACTAGCGGGAGGTGCCCACAATGAGCAGTTCTTC
TRBV5-6	-	-	TRBJ1-5	CASSLEGQSNQPQHF	TGTGCCAGCAGCCTGGAGGGGCAGAGCAATCAGCCCCAGCATTTT
TRBV5-1	-	-	TRBJ1-3	CASSLAGAGNTIYF	TGCGCCAGCAGCTTGGCCGGAGCTGGAAACACCATATATTTT
TRBV28	-	TRBD1	TRBJ2-7	CASSSGQGYYEQYF	TGTGCCAGCAGTTCGGGACAGGGCTACTACGAGCAGTACTTC
TRBV14	once	-	TRBJ2-1	CASNMGPRSEQFF	TGTGCCAGCAACATGGGGCCTAGAAGTGAGCAGTTCTTC
TRBV7-9	few	-	TRBJ1-3	CASSSEGYSGNTIYF	TGTGCCAGCAGCAGCGAGGGTTACTCTGGAAACACCATATATTTT
TRBV4-3	-	TRBD2	TRBJ2-2	CASSQETIGGAWTGELFF	TGCGCCAGCAGCCAAGAAACGATCGGGGGGGCTTGGACCGGGGAGCTGTTTTTT
TRBV7-9	once	-	TRBJ2-1	CASSRERASSYNEQFF	TGTGCCAGCAGCCGGGAGCGGGCCAGCTCCTACAATGAGCAGTTCTTC
TRBV5-1	-	TRBD1	TRBJ2-1	CASSPLDGTVRGEQFF	TGCGCCAGCAGCCCTCTCGACGGGACAGTGCGTGGTGAGCAGTTCTTC
TRBV11-2	-	TRBD1	TRBJ2-5	CASSTDRGRETQYF	TGTGCCAGCAGCACTGACAGGGGGCGAGAGACCCAGTACTTC
TRBV7-8	-	-	TRBJ1-1	CASSFLTNTEAFF	TGTGCCAGCAGCTTCCTCACAAACACTGAAGCTTTCTTT
TRBV7-9	-	TRBD1	TRBJ1-3	CASSPYHATGGLGNTIYF	TGTGCCAGCAGCCCATACCATGCAACAGGGGGATTGGGAAACACCATATATTTT
TRBV29-1	-	TRBD1	TRBJ2-7	CSVVRGQALEQYF	TGCAGCGTTGTACGGGGACAGGCCCTCGAGCAGTACTTC
TRBV19	once	-	TRBJ1-5	CATNDRPNQPQHF	TGTGCCACCAATGACAGACCTAATCAGCCCCAGCATTTT
TRBV14	-	-	TRBJ1-2	CASSPARGRGSSYNYGYTF	TGTGCCAGCAGCCCAGCTCGGGGCAGGGGTTCCTCATACAACTATGGCTACACCTTC
TRBV5-1	-	-	TRBJ2-7	CASSSGMPNYEQYF	TGCGCCAGCAGCTCGGGGATGCCGAACTACGAGCAGTACTTC
TRBV6-2/TRBV6-3	once	-	TRBJ2-1	CASSSNRMRDEQFF	TGTGCCAGCAGTTCAAATAGAATGCGCGATGAGCAGTTCTTC
TRBV27	-	-	TRBJ2-1	CASSFLTSGAVGHEQFF	TGTGCCAGCAGTTTTCTGACTTCGGGAGCCGTGGGCCATGAGCAGTTCTTC